Below, 20 T cell receptor beta chains from the same sample are listed, as sequenced in a study of blood T cell repertoires in COVID-19. Method: immunoSEQ multiplex PCR; TCRdb's copy keeps in-frame clones and lacks some. The data hold about 320,000 clones, with approximately 82% observed a single time. The sample was peripheral blood. These receptors all stem from a woman between 45 and 60 years old with acute or convalescent COVID-19.

The chain is built from TRBV5-4 and TRBJ1-1; no clear D. The CDR3 covers 14 residues. V was pared by 4 bases and J by 1 base, with 11 bases between. Germline CDR1 is SGHNT and CDR2 is YYREEE (reference sequence). The chain's CDR3 is CASSRVDPNTEAFF. In DNA, the CDR3 is TGTGCCAGCAGCCGGGTAGACCCGAACACTGAAGCTTTCTTT. Complete variable domain (other parts from reference TRBV5-4 and TRBJ1-1): ETGVTQSPTHLIKTRGQQVTLRCSSQSGHNTVSWYQQALGQGPQFIFQYYREEENGRGNFPPRFSGLQFPNYSSELNVNALELDDSALYLCASSRVDPNTEAFFGQGTRLTVV.

The chain recombines TRBV24-1 with TRBJ1-2, with D perhaps TRBD1 (6 bases). Trimming shortened V by 5 bases and J by 6 bases, and 12 bases separated the two germline ends. The CDR3 has 13 residues. The germline gives CDR1 KGHDR, CDR2 SFDVKD. CDR3 residues: CATSVQGRDGYTF. DNA of the CDR3: TGTGCCACCAGTGTTCAGGGGAGGGATGGCTACACCTTC.

This clone was counted many times. V gene TRBV30 combines with J gene TRBJ1-2, with 7 positions matching TRBD1. V was clipped by 5 bases and J by 4 bases; unmatched bases: 7. Germline CDR1 is GTSNPN and CDR2 is SVGIG (reference sequence). The CDR3 is made up of 13 amino acids. CDR3 protein: CAWHRDRPYGYTF. The CDR3 DNA reads as TGTGCCTGGCACCGGGACAGACCCTATGGCTACACCTTC.

This chain connects TRBV19 to TRBJ1-5; TRBD1 aligns across 12 bases. Germline V lookup: CDR1 LNHDA, CDR2 SQIVND (reference sequence). CDR3 length: 17 residues. J lost 6 bases, V lost 8 bases, and 14 bases had no gene match. In nucleotides, the CDR3 is TGTGCCAGTGGCCGGGCTGGGACAGGGGGCGCGGTTCAGCCCCAGCATTTT. It specifies CASGRAGTGGAVQPQHF.

Of note for this clone: The identical CDR3 is also encoded by other nucleotide sequences in the sample. The chain employs TRBV7-2 and TRBJ1-1; D remains ambiguous. With 1 base removed from V and 5 bases from J, the gap between germline ends came to 11 bases. The CDR3 runs to 14 residues. The germline gives CDR1 SGHTA, CDR2 FQGNSA. Here the CDR3 reads CASSLDPGGTEAFF. In nucleotides, the CDR3 is TGTGCCAGCAGCTTAGACCCGGGAGGGACTGAAGCTTTCTTT.

The V call is TRBV4-3, the J call TRBJ1-4; the D gene is possibly TRBD1 (6 bases). The CDR3 sequence is 16 residues long. Trimming took 1 base from V and 5 from J, leaving 14 bases between them. The germline V gene has CDR1 LGHNA and CDR2 YSLEER. The CDR3 DNA follows: TGCGCCAGCAGCCAAGCGGGGGGGGCAGGGAATGAAAAACTGTTTTTT. It translates to CASSQAGGAGNEKLFF.

This clone was recorded once. The chain is built from TRBV3-1 (or the pseudogene TRBV3-2) and TRBJ1-1, with a weak D call TRBD1 (6 bases). V was cut by 4 bases and J by 1 base, with 10 bases left in between. CDR3 length: 14 residues. Germline V gene lookup returns CDR1 LGHDT and CDR2 YNNKEL (reference sequence). As DNA, the CDR3 is TGTGCCAGCAGCCTGACAGGATGGAACACTGAAGCTTTCTTT. Its translation is CASSLTGWNTEAFF.

V gene TRBV3-1 (or the pseudogene TRBV3-2) combines with J gene TRBJ1-5, with TRBD1 matching 8 bases. The CDR3 length is 14 residues. In germline, CDR1 is LGHDT, CDR2 YNNKEL (reference sequence). V was pared by 6 bases and J by 3 bases, with 4 bases of the junction left unmatched. The CDR3 region is CASSRTGINQPQHF. The CDR3 nucleotides are TGTGCCAGCAGTCGGACAGGGATCAATCAGCCCCAGCATTTT.

The V call is TRBV2, the J call TRBJ2-7, with TRBD2 matching 7 bases. The CDR3 has 12 residues. Germline V gene sequence: CDR1 SNHLY, CDR2 FYNNEI. The ends lost 4 bases at V and 4 bases at J; junction bases unmatched: 1. The CDR3 sequence: CASSGGGYEQYV. The CDR3 DNA sequence: TGTGCCAGCAGTGGCGGGGGTTACGAGCAGTACGTC.

This chain links TRBV5-1 with TRBJ2-1; 11 bases align to TRBD2. The germline CDR1 and CDR2 sequences are SGHRS and YFSETQ. The CDR3 is 14 amino acids. Germline trimming cut 0 bases from V and 9 bases from J; bases unmatched to any gene: 2. CDR3 sequence reads: CASSLASGGIEQFF. For the CDR3, the DNA is TGCGCCAGCAGCTTGGCTAGCGGGGGGATTGAGCAGTTCTTC.

This chain links TRBV2 with TRBJ2-3, with D perhaps matching TRBD2 (6 bases). Germline V gives CDR1 SNHLY, CDR2 FYNNEI. CDR3 length: 15 amino acids. The germline V and J ends were trimmed by 2 bases and 0 bases, with 9 bases remaining between them. CDR3 bases: TGTGCCAGCAGTGAAAGGAGGGCTAGCACAGATACGCAGTATTTT. It is translated as CASSERRASTDTQYF.

This chain joins TRBV5-1 and TRBJ1-1; D not certain. The V end lost 4 bases, the J end lost 4 bases, and 14 bases lay between the germline ends. The CDR3 runs to 14 residues. Germline V lookup: CDR1 SGHRS, CDR2 YFSETQ. The CDR3 nucleotides read TGCGCCAGCAGCGCCACCGCGGGGATCACTGAAGCTTTCTTT. This gives the protein CASSATAGITEAFF.

The chain couples TRBV5-6 to TRBJ2-4; D gene unclear. Germline CDR1 reads SGHDT; CDR2 reads YYEEEE. V shed 1 base and J shed 6 bases, with 8 bases lying between them. The CDR3 is made up of 13 amino acids. CDR3 in amino acids: CASSLRSLNIQYF. The CDR3 DNA reads as TGTGCCAGCAGCTTGCGTTCCTTAAACATTCAGTACTTC.

This clone was detected ten times or more. The rearrangement uses TRBV5-5 and TRBJ1-1; D not resolved. Trimming cost V 4 bases and J 0 bases, with 13 bases left between them. Germline CDR1 SGHKS, CDR2 YYEKEE (reference sequence). The CDR3 extends over 15 amino acids. The CDR3 sequence: CASSQPDFLNTEAFF. The DNA of the CDR3 is TGTGCCAGCAGCCAACCGGACTTTTTGAACACTGAAGCTTTCTTT. The whole variable domain, filled in from reference TRBV5-5 and TRBJ1-1, reads DAGVTQSPTHLIKTRGQQVTLRCSPISGHKSVSWYQQVLGQGPQFIFQYYEKEERGRGNFPDRFSARQFPNYSSELNVNALLLGDSALYLCASSQPDFLNTEAFFGQGTRLTVV.

V and J are TRBV28 and TRBJ2-5; 7 bases match TRBD2. This CDR3 contains 14 residues. The junction had 10 bases not matched to a gene; V was cut back by 5 bases and J by 7 bases. Germline CDR1 MDHEN, CDR2 SYDVKM. CDR3 amino acids: CASSPRTGGMTQYF. DNA of the CDR3: TGTGCCAGCAGTCCTAGGACCGGGGGGATGACCCAGTACTTC.

This sequence joins TRBV11-1 and TRBJ1-3; D remains unclear. The CDR3 totals 14 residues. Germline values: CDR1 SGHAT, CDR2 FQDESV (reference sequence). Trimming removed 4 bases at V and 0 bases at J, with 7 bases between. The CDR3 protein is CASSSEGSGNTIYF. CDR3 sequence (DNA): TGTGCCAGCAGCTCAGAGGGCTCTGGAAACACCATATATTTT.

The CDR3 here is CASSTTGRQPQHF. The DNA for the CDR3 is TGTGCCAGCAGTACGACAGGGCGGCAGCCCCAGCATTTT. The chain combines TRBV6-5 with TRBJ1-5; 7 bases align to TRBD1. Per germline, CDR1 MNHEY and CDR2 SVGAGI. The CDR3 spans 13 residues. J gave up 7 bases and V 5 bases, and 5 bases lay outside the gene matches.

The genes are TRBV21-1 and TRBJ1-4; the DNA was not compared with TRBD1, the D call given in the table. TRBV21-1 is a pseudogene segment. The CDR3 runs to 18 residues. In nucleotides, the CDR3 is TGTGCCAGCAGCCCCCCCGGAGGGACAGGTGAATCTAATGAAAAACTGTTTTTT. Translated, it gives CASSPPGGTGESNEKLFF.

V gene TRBV24-1 combines with J gene TRBJ2-7, with a weak D call TRBD2 (5 bases). From germline, CDR1 is KGHDR and CDR2 SFDVKD. V lost 11 bases to trimming and J lost 0 bases, with 22 bases between them. The CDR3 contains 16 residues. CDR3 in DNA: TGTGCCATCTCCACTTTGGACTGCCCTTTCTCCTACGAGCAGTACTTC. It translates to CAISTLDCPFSYEQYF.

V gene TRBV12-3 or TRBV12-4 combines with J gene TRBJ1-2; a possible D gene is TRBD1 (6 bases). The CDR3 is 13 amino acids. V gave up 6 bases and J gave up 8 bases, with 16 bases separating them. DNA of the CDR3: TGTGCCAGCAGCCCCGGGGGGGCGATCGGCTACACCTTC. Translation gives CASSPGGAIGYTF.